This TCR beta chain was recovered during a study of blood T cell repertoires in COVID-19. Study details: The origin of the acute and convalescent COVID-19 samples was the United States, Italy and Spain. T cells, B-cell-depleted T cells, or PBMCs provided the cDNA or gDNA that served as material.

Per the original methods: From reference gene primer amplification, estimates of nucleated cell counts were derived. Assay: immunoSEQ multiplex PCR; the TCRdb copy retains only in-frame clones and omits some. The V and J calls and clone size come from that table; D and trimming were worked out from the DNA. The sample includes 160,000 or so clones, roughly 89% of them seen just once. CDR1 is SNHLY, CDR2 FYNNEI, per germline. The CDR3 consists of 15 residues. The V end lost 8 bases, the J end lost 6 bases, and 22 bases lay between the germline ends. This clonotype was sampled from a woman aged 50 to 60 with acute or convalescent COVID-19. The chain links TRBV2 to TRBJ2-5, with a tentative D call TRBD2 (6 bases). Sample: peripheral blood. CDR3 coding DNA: TGTGCCAGCGCACCGGGCGGAGCGGGCTATAAGACCCAGTACTTC. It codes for CASAPGGAGYKTQYF.